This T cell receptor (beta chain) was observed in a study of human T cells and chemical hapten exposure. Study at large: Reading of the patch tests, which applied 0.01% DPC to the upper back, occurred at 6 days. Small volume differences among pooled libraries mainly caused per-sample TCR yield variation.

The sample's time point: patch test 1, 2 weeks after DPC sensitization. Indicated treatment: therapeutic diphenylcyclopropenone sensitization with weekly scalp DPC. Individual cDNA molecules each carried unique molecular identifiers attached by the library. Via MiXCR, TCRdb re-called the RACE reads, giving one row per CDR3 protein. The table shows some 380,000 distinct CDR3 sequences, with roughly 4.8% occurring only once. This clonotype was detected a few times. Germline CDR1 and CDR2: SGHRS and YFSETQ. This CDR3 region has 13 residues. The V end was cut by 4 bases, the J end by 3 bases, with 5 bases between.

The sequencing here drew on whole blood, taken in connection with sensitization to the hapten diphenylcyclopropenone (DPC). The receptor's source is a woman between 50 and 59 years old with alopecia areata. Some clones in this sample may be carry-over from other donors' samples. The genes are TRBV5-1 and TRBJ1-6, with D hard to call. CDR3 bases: TGCGCCAGCAGCGACCACTATAATTCACCCCTCCACTTT. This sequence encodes CASSDHYNSPLHF.